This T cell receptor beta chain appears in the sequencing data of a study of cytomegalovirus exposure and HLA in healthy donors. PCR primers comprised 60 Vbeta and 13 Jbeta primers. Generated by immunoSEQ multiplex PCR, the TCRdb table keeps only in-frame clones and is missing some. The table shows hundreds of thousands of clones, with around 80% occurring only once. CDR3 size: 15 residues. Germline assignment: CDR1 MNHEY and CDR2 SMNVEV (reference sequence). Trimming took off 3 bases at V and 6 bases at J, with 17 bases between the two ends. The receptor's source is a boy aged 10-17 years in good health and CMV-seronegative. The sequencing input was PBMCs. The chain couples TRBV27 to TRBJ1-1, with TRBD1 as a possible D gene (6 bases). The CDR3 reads CASSFITGPQAEAFF. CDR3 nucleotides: TGTGCCAGCAGTTTTATTACAGGGCCTCAGGCTGAAGCTTTCTTT.